The subject of this entry is one T cell receptor (beta chain). The data were taken from a study of control samples from healthy donors and cancer patients. Measured with immunoSEQ multiplex PCR; TCRdb has only the in-frame clones, and not every one. The sample comprises about 140,000 clones, more than 85% of which are singletons, and about 3% rests with the top ten. The germline CDR1 and CDR2 sequences are MNHEY and SVGAGI. This CDR3 is 13 amino acids long. Trimming took 5 bases from V and 1 from J, leaving 9 bases between them. The chain combines TRBV6-5 with TRBJ2-7; maybe TRBD1 (5 bases). Material for sequencing was blood. The origin of this receptor is a man younger than 40 in good health. This CDR3 is CASSRQSSYEQYF. The CDR3, as DNA: TGTGCCAGCAGTCGACAGAGTTCCTACGAGCAGTACTTC.